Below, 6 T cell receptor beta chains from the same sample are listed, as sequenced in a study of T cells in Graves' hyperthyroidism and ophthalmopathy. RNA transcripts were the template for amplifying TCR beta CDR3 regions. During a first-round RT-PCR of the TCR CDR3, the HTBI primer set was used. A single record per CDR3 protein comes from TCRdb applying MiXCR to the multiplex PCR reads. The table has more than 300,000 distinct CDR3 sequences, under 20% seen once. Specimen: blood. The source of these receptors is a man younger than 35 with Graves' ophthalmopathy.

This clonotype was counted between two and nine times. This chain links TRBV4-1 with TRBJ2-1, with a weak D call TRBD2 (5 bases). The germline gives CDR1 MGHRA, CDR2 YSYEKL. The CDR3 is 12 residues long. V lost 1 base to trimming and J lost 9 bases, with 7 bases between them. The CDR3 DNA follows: TGCGCCAGCAGCCAAGGCGAGGGTGAGCAGTTCTTC. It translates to CASSQGEGEQFF.

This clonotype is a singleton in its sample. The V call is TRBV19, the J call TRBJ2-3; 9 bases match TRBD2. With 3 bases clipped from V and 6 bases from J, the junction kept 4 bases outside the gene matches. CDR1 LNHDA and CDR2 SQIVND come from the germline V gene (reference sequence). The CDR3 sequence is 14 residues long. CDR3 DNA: TGTGCCAGTAGTATCGCGGGGGGGATGGATACGCAGTATTTT. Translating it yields CASSIAGGMDTQYF.

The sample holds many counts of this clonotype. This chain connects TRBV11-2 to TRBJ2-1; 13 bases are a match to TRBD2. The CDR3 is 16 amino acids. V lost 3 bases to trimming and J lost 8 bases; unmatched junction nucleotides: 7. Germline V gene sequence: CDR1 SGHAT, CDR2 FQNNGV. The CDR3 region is CASSFGTSGGADEQFF. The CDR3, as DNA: TGTGCCAGCAGCTTTGGAACTAGCGGGGGGGCCGATGAGCAGTTCTTC.

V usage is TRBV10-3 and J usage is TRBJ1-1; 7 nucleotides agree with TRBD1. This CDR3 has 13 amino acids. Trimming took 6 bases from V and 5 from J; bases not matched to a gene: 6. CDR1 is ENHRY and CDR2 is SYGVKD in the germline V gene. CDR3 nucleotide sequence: TGTGCCATCAGCCGACAGGGCGAGACTGAAGCTTTCTTT. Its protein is CAISRQGETEAFF.

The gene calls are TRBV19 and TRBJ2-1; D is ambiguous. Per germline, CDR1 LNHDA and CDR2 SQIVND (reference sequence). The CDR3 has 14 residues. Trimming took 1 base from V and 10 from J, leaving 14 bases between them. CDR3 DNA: TGTGCCAGTAGTATAGTAGACCCGGTCCGGGAGCAGTTCTTC. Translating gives CASSIVDPVREQFF. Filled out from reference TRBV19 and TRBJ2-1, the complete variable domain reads DGGITQSPKYLFRKEGQNVTLSCEQNLNHDAMYWYRQDPGQGLRLIYYSQIVNDFQKGDIAEGYSVSREKKESFPLTVTSAQKNPTAFYLCASSIVDPVREQFFGPGTRLTVL.

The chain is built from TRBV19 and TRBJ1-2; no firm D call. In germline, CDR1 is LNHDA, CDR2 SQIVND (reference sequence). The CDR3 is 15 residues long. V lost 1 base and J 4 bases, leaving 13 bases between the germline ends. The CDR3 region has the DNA TGTGCCAGTAGTATAGTCCCGCCGCCATCCTATGGCTACACCTTC. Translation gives CASSIVPPPSYGYTF.